A selection of T cell receptor beta chains follows, all from one sample in a study of blood T cell repertoires in COVID-19. Here immunoSEQ multiplex PCR was the method, and the copy in TCRdb shows in-frame clones only, minus some. The sample carries roughly 120,000 clones, approximately 89% recorded once. Sequenced: peripheral blood. Source of these receptors: an elderly woman with COVID-19, enrolled during active disease. Each CDR3 is given with its conserved first and last residue. D genes are given only for firm matches. Where a row states a size, it is once, few, many or the class of an expanded clone; other rows omit it.

J gene | D gene | V gene | clone size | CDR3 protein | CDR3 DNA
TRBJ2-1 | NA | TRBV4-3 | NA | CASSQRLGPYNEQFF | TGCGCCAGCAGCCAACGACTAGGACCCTACAATGAGCAGTTCTTC
TRBJ2-7 | NA | TRBV21-1 | NA | CASSKVSSGRAYEQYF | TGTGCCAGCAGCAAAGTCTCAAGCGGGAGGGCCTACGAGCAGTACTTC
TRBJ2-7 | NA | TRBV12-3/TRBV12-4 | few | CASSLGSYEQYF | TGTGCCAGCAGTTTAGGGAGTTACGAGCAGTACTTC
TRBJ2-1 | TRBD2 | TRBV5-1 | NA | CASIGLAGDEQFF | TGCGCCAGCATAGGACTAGCGGGAGATGAGCAGTTCTTC
TRBJ2-7 | TRBD2 | TRBV5-6 | NA | CASSPGTSGYYEQYF | TGTGCCAGCAGCCCGGGGACTAGCGGGTACTACGAGCAGTACTTC
TRBJ1-5 | NA | TRBV28 | NA | CASSLSGRGNQPQHF | TGTGCCAGCAGTTTATCGGGGAGAGGCAATCAGCCCCAGCATTTT
TRBJ1-4 | NA | TRBV3-1/TRBV3-2 | NA | CASSQGGVREKLFF | TGTGCCAGCAGCCAAGGCGGGGTGCGAGAAAAACTGTTTTTT
TRBJ2-7 | TRBD2 | TRBV5-4 | few | CASRRGGGNVAGKSYEQYF | TGTGCCAGCAGACGTGGCGGGGGGAATGTAGCGGGAAAGAGCTACGAGCAGTACTTC
TRBJ1-3 | TRBD1 | TRBV9 | NA | CASSGDRDRIGNTIYF | TGTGCCAGCAGCGGGGACCGGGACAGGATAGGAAACACCATATATTTT
TRBJ2-7 | NA | TRBV10-3 | NA | CAISDTYEQYF | TGTGCCATCAGTGACACCTACGAGCAGTACTTC
TRBJ2-7 | TRBD2 | TRBV5-4 | NA | CASSLGGTSYALEQYF | TGTGCCAGCAGCTTGGGTGGGACTAGCTACGCCCTCGAGCAGTACTTC
TRBJ1-5 | NA | TRBV5-4 | NA | CASSLMDSGGANQPQHF | TGTGCCAGCAGCTTGATGGACTCCGGAGGGGCTAATCAGCCCCAGCATTTT
TRBJ1-2 | NA | TRBV19 | NA | CASNRLTPGNYGYTF | TGTGCCAGTAACCGATTAACCCCAGGGAACTATGGCTACACCTTC
TRBJ2-2 | NA | TRBV14 | NA | CASSQGRGPHRELFF | TGTGCCAGCAGCCAAGGAAGGGGCCCCCATCGGGAGCTGTTTTTT
TRBJ1-2 | TRBD1 | TRBV5-1 | NA | CASSLEGGQGVGYTF | TGCGCCAGCAGCTTGGAAGGGGGACAGGGCGTTGGCTACACCTTC
TRBJ1-1 | TRBD1 | TRBV6-5 | NA | CATQIDRVNTEAFF | TGTGCCACCCAAATAGACAGGGTGAACACTGAAGCTTTCTTT
TRBJ2-3 | TRBD2 | TRBV4-3 | NA | CASSQDLTSGLSDTQYF | TGCGCCAGCAGCCAAGATCTAACTAGCGGATTGTCAGATACGCAGTATTTT
TRBJ1-6 | NA | TRBV12-3/TRBV12-4 | NA | CASSGLNSPLHF | TGTGCCAGCAGCGGTCTTAATTCACCCCTCCACTTT
TRBJ2-1 | NA | TRBV3-1/TRBV3-2 | NA | CASSQVPAGAMGNEQFF | TGTGCCAGCAGCCAAGTCCCGGCAGGGGCGATGGGCAATGAGCAGTTCTTC
TRBJ1-1 | TRBD1 | TRBV10-3 | NA | CAIARTGDGVTEAFF | TGTGCCATCGCCCGAACAGGGGATGGGGTCACTGAAGCTTTCTTT
TRBJ2-5 | NA | TRBV6-2/TRBV6-3 | NA | CASSRGQTQYF | TGTGCCAGCAGCAGGGGCCAGACCCAGTACTTC
TRBJ1-1 | NA | TRBV7-8 | NA | CASSLEGGNTEAFF | TGTGCCAGCAGCTTAGAGGGAGGGAACACTGAAGCTTTCTTT
TRBJ2-1 | TRBD2 | TRBV6-2/TRBV6-3 | NA | CASSYAGLAGNQHGNEQFF | TGTGCCAGCAGTTACGCGGGACTAGCGGGCAACCAACACGGCAATGAGCAGTTCTTC
TRBJ2-7 | TRBD1 | TRBV4-3 | NA | CASSQETGGRGYEQYF | TGCGCCAGCAGCCAGGAGACAGGGGGCAGGGGGTACGAGCAGTACTTC
TRBJ2-7 | NA | TRBV3-1/TRBV3-2 | many | CASSQVRLVRLYEQYF | TGTGCCAGCAGCCAAGTTCGACTAGTCCGCCTATACGAGCAGTACTTC